Listed below are T cell receptor beta chains from one sample, sequenced in a study of radiotherapy plus CTLA-4 blockade in lung cancer. Measured with immunoSEQ multiplex PCR; TCRdb has only the in-frame clones, and not every one. The sample has roughly 90,000 clones, under 80% seen once. The input for sequencing was peripheral blood, taken from a patient treated with radiotherapy plus ipilimumab. Every receptor here comes from a human donor with non-small cell lung cancer who had a partial response to radiotherapy plus ipilimumab. Some clones in this sample may be carry-over from other donors' samples. The CDR3 runs from the conserved cysteine through the conserved F or W. D genes are given only for firm matches. Expanded clones are given a class, and other clones once, few, many or no size at all.

j_call,clone_size,v_call,d_call,cdr3_nt,cdr3_aa
TRBJ1-2,.,TRBV18,.,TGTGCCAGCTCACTTGACGCCGGGGATTATGGCTACACCTTC,CASSLDAGDYGYTF
TRBJ2-1,.,TRBV5-4,TRBD1,TGTGCCAGCAGCTTCGACAGGGTTCAGGCCAATGAGCAGTTCTTC,CASSFDRVQANEQFF
TRBJ1-5,.,TRBV5-1,.,TGCGCCAGCAGCTTGACCGGAGGGCCCAATCAGCCCCAGCATTTT,CASSLTGGPNQPQHF
TRBJ2-5,.,TRBV5-6,TRBD2,TGTGCCAGCAGCTTAAGGACTAGCGGGGTCGGGGAGACCCAGTACTTC,CASSLRTSGVGETQYF
TRBJ2-5,.,TRBV2,TRBD2,TGTGCCACCTCCTTCGGCGGGGGGGGAGAGACCCAGTACTTC,CATSFGGGGETQYF
TRBJ2-7,once,TRBV29-1,.,TGCAGCGTTGTACCGGGGATCGGGGGCGAGCAGTACTTC,CSVVPGIGGEQYF
TRBJ2-7,.,TRBV7-9,TRBD2,TGTGCCAGCAGCTGGGGGGGGGAGTGGGACGAGCAGTACTTC,CASSWGGEWDEQYF
TRBJ1-2,.,TRBV9,.,TGTGCCAGCAGCGGCCCTTTAGCCCAGGGCGGCTACACCTTC,CASSGPLAQGGYTF
TRBJ2-7,.,TRBV4-3,.,TGCGCCAGCAGCCAAGAATCGGGGTCCTACGAGCAGTACTTC,CASSQESGSYEQYF
TRBJ2-7,.,TRBV19,.,TGTGCCAGTAGCGAACGGGGTTCTCCCTACGAGCAGTACTTC,CASSERGSPYEQYF
TRBJ2-3,.,TRBV5-4,TRBD2,TGTGCCACTGGACTAGCGGGGCTCACAGATACGCAGTATTTT,CATGLAGLTDTQYF
TRBJ1-1,once,TRBV7-2,.,TGTGCCAGCACCCCGGGGACCCAGGGGATAGCTTTCTTT,CASTPGTQGIAFF
TRBJ2-7,once,TRBV18,.,TGTGCCAGCTCACCACAATTGCCGGGCTACGAGCAGTACTTC,CASSPQLPGYEQYF
TRBJ1-5,.,TRBV6-1,.,TGTGCCAGCAGTCAAACAGGGATTAGCAATCAGCCCCAGCATTTT,CASSQTGISNQPQHF
TRBJ2-1,.,TRBV10-3,TRBD2,TGTGCCATCAGTGAGGCGGGAGGGCCCTCCAATGAGCAGTTCTTC,CAISEAGGPSNEQFF
TRBJ2-5,.,TRBV27,TRBD2,TGTGCCAGCAGTTCCCCGACTAGCCCGCAAGAGACCCAGTACTTC,CASSSPTSPQETQYF